This TCR beta chain was profiled in a study of graft-versus-host responses after intestinal transplantation (dated by TCRdb to the early 2020s). With regard to the full study: Recipients received multivisceral, liver-intestinal, or isolated intestinal transplants. Alloreactive clones were identified by sequencing pre-transplant mixed lymphocyte reaction products and comparing these products with unstimulated pre-transplant donor and recipient T cells. Samples from a few later patients were sequenced in-house on an Illumina MiSeq with MiXCR processing rather than by the commercial service. Graft-versus-host and host-versus-graft alloreactive T cell clones were tracked in the graft, circulation and bone marrow after intestinal transplantation using bulk TCR-beta CDR3 sequencing. The cohort enrolled about two dozen intestinal transplant recipients including one retransplant, and 3 patients lacking pretransplant specimens were excluded. A peak of at least 4% donor T cells among recipient peripheral blood mononuclear cells was the definition used for donor T cell macrochimerism. Anti-thymocyte globulin induction was given to all recipients, followed by maintenance tacrolimus and steroids for two to four years.

Details on this clone: Its antigen is unknown. Within one base of it there is no much larger clone, and no base qualities were kept.

The sample's time point label, in plain terms: cells obtained before transplantation from donor or recipient. CD3+CD4+ and CD3+CD8+ populations were FACS-sorted from unstimulated pre-transplant donor and recipient cells taken from spleen or lymph nodes. The junction shows trimming of 3 bases on V and 4 bases on J, plus 11 bases between the germline ends. CDR1 and CDR2 were assigned from the germline V gene (reference sequence) as MNHEY and SMNVEV. The CDR3 numbers 14 residues from cysteine through phenylalanine. Kept here is only the CDR3 DNA, which spans 42 bases and is read in frame from base 1. What the study reported, not specific to this receptor: In the allografts of patients with donor T cell macrochimerism, GvH to HvG T cell clonal ratios were high. Early after transplant, peak levels of circulating GvH clones were associated with declines in HvG clones. GvH clones turned up in recipient bone marrow, with some appearing earlier in ileal mucosa or blood, a pattern consistent with an intestinal mucosal origin. The conclusions were limited by the relatively low number and heterogeneity of the intestinal transplant patients.

Preparation of the library involved the immunoSEQ multiplex PCR assay. For most patients, genomic DNA was isolated with the Qiagen DNeasy Blood and Tissue Kit and shipped frozen to Adaptive Biotechnologies for TCR sequencing. High-throughput TCR-beta CDR3 sequencing of genomic DNA from most patients was performed by Adaptive Biotechnologies. On the authors' methods: Adaptive's ImmunoSEQ software supplied the TCR sequencing data for under 20 patients, while MiXCR and VDJtools were used to process a few other patients. To correct CD4 versus CD8 sorting errors, sequences present in both subsets at a frequency ratio below 5:1 were removed. CDR3 nucleotide sequences shared by donor and recipient were removed because the origin of these sequences could not be assigned. To be classed as alloreactive, a clone needed at least 2-fold expansion over unstimulated cells and a minimum CFSE-low frequency of 0.002% (template counts) or 0.001% (read counts). Clones were considered mappable if detected in sequenced pre-transplant spleen, lymph node, or MLR CFSE-low populations of the donor or recipient. Cumulative frequency of alloreactive clones was calculated as a percentage of all sequences weighted by copy number. TCRdb provides this immuneACCESS table in a form limited to in-frame rearrangements. Some clones are lacking; in checked studies, under half of them reflect an unresolved V gene, and why the rest are absent is not known. V and J calls and clone size are as listed in that table; D and trimming were resolved from the DNA. The sample has approximately 89,000 clones on record, about 93% of them singletons. Around 1.1% of the sample lies in the top ten.

The TCR originated in a human donor who was the organ donor for an intestinal transplant. Sample: unstimulated CD8+ T cells sorted from spleen or lymph node cells, taken before transplant. The chain joins TRBV27 to TRBJ2-3, with TRBD2 as a weak D call on 6 bases. The DNA sequence is as follows: TGTGCCAGCAGTTTTCAGGGAGGTTCAGATACGCAGTATTTT. This codes for CASSFQGGSDTQYF.